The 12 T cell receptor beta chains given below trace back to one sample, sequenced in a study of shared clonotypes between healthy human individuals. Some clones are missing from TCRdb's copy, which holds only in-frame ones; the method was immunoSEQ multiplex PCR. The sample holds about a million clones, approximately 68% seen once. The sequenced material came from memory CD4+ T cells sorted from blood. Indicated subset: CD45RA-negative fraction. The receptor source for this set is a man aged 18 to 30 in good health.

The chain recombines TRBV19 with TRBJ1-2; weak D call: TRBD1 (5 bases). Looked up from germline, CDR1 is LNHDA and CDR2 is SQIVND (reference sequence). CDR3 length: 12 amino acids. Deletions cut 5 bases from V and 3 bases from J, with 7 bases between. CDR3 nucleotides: TGTGCCAGTAGTCAGGGAGACTATGGCTACACCTTC. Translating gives CASSQGDYGYTF. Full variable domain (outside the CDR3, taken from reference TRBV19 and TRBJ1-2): DGGITQSPKYLFRKEGQNVTLSCEQNLNHDAMYWYRQDPGQGLRLIYYSQIVNDFQKGDIAEGYSVSREKKESFPLTVTSAQKNPTAFYLCASSQGDYGYTFGSGTRLTVV.

CDR3 loop: CASSPPVGNTIYF. Here the CDR3 DNA reads TGTGCCAGCTCACCACCTGTTGGAAACACCATATATTTT. The chain is built from TRBV18 and TRBJ1-3, with D unclear. Per germline, CDR1 KGHSH and CDR2 LQKENI. The CDR3 loop spans 13 amino acids. Trimming removed 0 bases from V and 3 bases from J, with 3 bases in between.

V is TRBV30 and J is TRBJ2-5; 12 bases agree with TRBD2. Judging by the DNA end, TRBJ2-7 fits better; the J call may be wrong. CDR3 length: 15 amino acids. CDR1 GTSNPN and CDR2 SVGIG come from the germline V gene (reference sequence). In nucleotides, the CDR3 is TGTGCCTGGAGTGTCCTAGCGGGAGGGCCGGGCGAGCAGTACTTC. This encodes CAWSVLAGGPGEQYF.

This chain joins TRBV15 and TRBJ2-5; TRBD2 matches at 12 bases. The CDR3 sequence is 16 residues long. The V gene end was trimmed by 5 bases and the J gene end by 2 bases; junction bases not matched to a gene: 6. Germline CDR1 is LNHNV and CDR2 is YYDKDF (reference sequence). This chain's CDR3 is CATSSTLAGGQETQYF. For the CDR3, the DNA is TGTGCCACCAGCTCTACCCTAGCGGGAGGGCAAGAGACCCAGTACTTC.

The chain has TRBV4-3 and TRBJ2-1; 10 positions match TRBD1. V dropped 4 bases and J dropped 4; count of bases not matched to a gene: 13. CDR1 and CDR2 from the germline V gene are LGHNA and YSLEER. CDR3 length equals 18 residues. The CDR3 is CASSRQHSPGQGYNEQFF. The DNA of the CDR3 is TGCGCCAGCAGCCGACAACATTCCCCGGGACAGGGGTACAATGAGCAGTTCTTC.

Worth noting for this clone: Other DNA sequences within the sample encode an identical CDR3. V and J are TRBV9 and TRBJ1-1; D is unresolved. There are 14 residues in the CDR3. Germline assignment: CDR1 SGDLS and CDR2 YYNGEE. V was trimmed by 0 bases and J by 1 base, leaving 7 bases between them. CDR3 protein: CASSVGPENTEAFF. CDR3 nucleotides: TGTGCCAGCAGCGTAGGACCGGAGAACACTGAAGCTTTCTTT.

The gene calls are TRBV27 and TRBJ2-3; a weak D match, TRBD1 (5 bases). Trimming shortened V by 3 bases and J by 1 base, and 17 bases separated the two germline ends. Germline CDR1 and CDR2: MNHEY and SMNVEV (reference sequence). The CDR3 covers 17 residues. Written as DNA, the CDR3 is TGTGCCAGCAGTTTTGACCCGAGAACAGGTCGCACAGATACGCAGTATTTT. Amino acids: CASSFDPRTGRTDTQYF.

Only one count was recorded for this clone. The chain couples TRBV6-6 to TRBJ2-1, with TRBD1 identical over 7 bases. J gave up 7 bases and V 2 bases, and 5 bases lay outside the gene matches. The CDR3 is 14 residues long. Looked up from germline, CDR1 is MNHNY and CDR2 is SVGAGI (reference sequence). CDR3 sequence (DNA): TGTGCCAGCAGTTACGAGGGGGCCATGAATGAGCAGTTCTTC. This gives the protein CASSYEGAMNEQFF.

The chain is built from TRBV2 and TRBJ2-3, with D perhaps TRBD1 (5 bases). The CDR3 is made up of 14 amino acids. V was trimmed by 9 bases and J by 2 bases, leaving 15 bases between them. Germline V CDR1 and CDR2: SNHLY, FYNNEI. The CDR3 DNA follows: TGTGCCAGTAACAGGATCCAATACACAGATACGCAGTATTTT. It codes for CASNRIQYTDTQYF.

The CDR3 is CASSPGRTTSNYGYTF. CDR3 nucleotide sequence: TGTGCCAGCAGCCCGGGGCGGACAACTTCTAACTATGGCTACACCTTC. The rearrangement joins TRBV7-3 to TRBJ1-2, with a possible D match to TRBD1 (5 bases). Trimming cost V 5 bases and J 0 bases, with 16 bases left between them. From germline, CDR1 is SGHTA and CDR2 FQGTGA. The CDR3 is made up of 16 amino acids.

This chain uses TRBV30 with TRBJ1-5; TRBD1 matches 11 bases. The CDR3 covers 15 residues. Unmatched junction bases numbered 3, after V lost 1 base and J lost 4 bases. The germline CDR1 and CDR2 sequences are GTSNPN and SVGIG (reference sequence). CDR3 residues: CAWSGDRGSNQPQHF. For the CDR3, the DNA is TGTGCCTGGAGTGGGGACAGGGGGTCGAATCAGCCCCAGCATTTT.

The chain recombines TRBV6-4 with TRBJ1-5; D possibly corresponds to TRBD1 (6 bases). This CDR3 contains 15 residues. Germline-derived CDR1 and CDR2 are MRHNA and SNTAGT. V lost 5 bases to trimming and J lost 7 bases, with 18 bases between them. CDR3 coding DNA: TGTGCCAGCAGTCGGGGACACGGTGGGGGACAGCCCCAGCATTTT. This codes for CASSRGHGGGQPQHF.